This T cell receptor beta chain was captured by sequencing in a study of cytomegalovirus exposure and HLA in healthy donors. A note on this clone: What it binds is unknown.

Points from the study as a whole: For cytomegalovirus status, the classifier reportedly gave diagnoses with high specificity and sensitivity. Analysis performed later showed TCR beta chains linked to HLA being more clonally expanded than equally common others.

Researchers ran the PCR with 60 Vbeta and 13 Jbeta primers. The assay was immunoSEQ multiplex PCR, and TCRdb's table has in-frame clones only and misses some. This repertoire includes approximately 110,000 clones. This TCR derives from a man aged 50 to 59 in good health and CMV-seronegative. Material: PBMCs.

The CDR3 is CAIGGTSETRYIQYF. The CDR3 bases are TGTGCCATCGGGGGGACTAGCGAGACGAGGTACATTCAGTACTTC. This sequence joins TRBV10-3 and TRBJ2-4; TRBD2 matches 10 bases. The CDR3 has 15 residues. The germline V gene has CDR1 ENHRY and CDR2 SYGVKD. Unmatched junction bases numbered 12, after V lost 8 bases and J lost 8 bases.